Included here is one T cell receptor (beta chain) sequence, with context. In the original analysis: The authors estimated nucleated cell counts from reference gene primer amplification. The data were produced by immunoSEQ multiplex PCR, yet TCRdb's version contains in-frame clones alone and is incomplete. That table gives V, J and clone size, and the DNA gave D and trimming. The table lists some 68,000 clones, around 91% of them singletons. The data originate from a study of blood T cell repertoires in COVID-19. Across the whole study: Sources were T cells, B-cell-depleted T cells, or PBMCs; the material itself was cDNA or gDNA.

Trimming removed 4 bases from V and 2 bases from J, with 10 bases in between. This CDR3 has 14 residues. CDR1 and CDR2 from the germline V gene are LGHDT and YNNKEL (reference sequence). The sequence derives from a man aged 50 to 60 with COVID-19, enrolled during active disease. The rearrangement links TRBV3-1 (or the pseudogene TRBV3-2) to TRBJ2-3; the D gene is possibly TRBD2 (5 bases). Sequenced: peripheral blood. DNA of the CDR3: TGTGCCAGCAGCCCGCGGACTGTCACAGATACGCAGTATTTT. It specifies CASSPRTVTDTQYF.